A selection of T cell receptor beta chains follows, all from one sample in a study of cytomegalovirus exposure and HLA in healthy donors. Produced via immunoSEQ multiplex PCR; TCRdb's table is partial and in-frame only. The repertoire holds 150,000 to 200,000 clones, with more than 75% as singletons. Sequencing was done on a sample of PBMCs. These receptor sequences come from a young woman in good health and CMV-seropositive. Each CDR3 is given with its conserved first and last residue. D genes are given only for firm matches. Clone size is not always given. Where it is, it says once, few, many or a class for expanded clones.

>TRBV5-6|NA|few|TRBJ2-5
CASSLALQETQYF
TGTGCCAGCAGCTTGGCCCTTCAAGAGACCCAGTACTTC
>TRBV5-1|TRBD2|NA|TRBJ2-2
CASSLNEVAGVAGELFF
TGCGCCAGCAGCCTTAATGAGGTGGCGGGGGTAGCCGGGGAGCTGTTTTTT
>TRBV7-2|TRBD1|NA|TRBJ2-3
CASSLPEADRGKDTQYF
TGTGCCAGCAGCTTACCCGAAGCGGACAGGGGGAAAGATACGCAGTATTTT
>TRBV12-5|TRBD2|NA|TRBJ2-2
CASGLAAGGTGELFF
TGTGCTAGTGGTTTGGCAGCGGGAGGGACCGGGGAGCTGTTTTTT
>TRBV7-8|NA|NA|TRBJ2-1
CASSLAQRHEQFF
TGTGCCAGCAGCTTAGCGCAGAGGCATGAGCAGTTCTTC
>TRBV7-2|NA|NA|TRBJ2-7
CASSLQSFGGIYEQYF
TGTGCCAGCAGCTTACAGAGCTTTGGGGGCATATACGAGCAGTACTTC
>TRBV7-9|NA|NA|TRBJ2-2
CASADRTNTGELFF
TGTGCCAGCGCCGACAGGACAAACACCGGGGAGCTGTTTTTT
>TRBV5-1|TRBD1|NA|TRBJ2-3
CASRGRDRASTDTQYF
TGCGCCAGCAGGGGCCGGGACAGGGCTAGCACAGATACGCAGTATTTT
>TRBV2|TRBD2|few|TRBJ2-5
CASSVVLAGEETQYF
TGTGCCAGCAGTGTCGTTTTAGCGGGGGAAGAGACCCAGTACTTC
>TRBV7-9|TRBD1|NA|TRBJ2-5
CASSLRRGQGLETQYF
TGTGCCAGCAGCTTGAGGAGGGGACAGGGATTAGAGACCCAGTACTTC
>TRBV5-1|NA|NA|TRBJ2-2
CASSFFQGGTNTGELFF
TGCGCCAGCAGCTTTTTCCAGGGAGGCACGAACACCGGGGAGCTGTTTTTT
>TRBV10-3|TRBD1|NA|TRBJ2-6
CAISGGQGESGANVLTF
TGTGCCATCAGTGGGGGACAGGGAGAGTCAGGGGCCAACGTCCTGACTTTC
>TRBV7-2|TRBD1|NA|TRBJ1-3
CASSLAGTGGVMNTIYF
TGTGCCAGCAGCTTGGCCGGGACAGGGGGTGTTATGAACACCATATATTTT
>TRBV29-1|NA|NA|TRBJ2-5
CSVEALQGFETQYF
TGCAGCGTTGAAGCCCTCCAGGGTTTTGAGACCCAGTACTTC
>TRBV11-3|TRBD2|NA|TRBJ2-7
CASSSLAGRSYEQYF
TGTGCCAGCAGCTCTTTAGCGGGGCGCTCCTACGAGCAGTACTTC
>TRBV7-6|TRBD2|NA|TRBJ2-3
CASSLSGSTDTQYF
TGTGCCAGCAGCCTTAGCGGGAGCACAGATACGCAGTATTTT
>TRBV10-3|TRBD1|NA|TRBJ1-3
CAISLGQGAGNTIYF
TGTGCCATCAGCCTGGGACAGGGGGCTGGAAACACCATATATTTT
>TRBV7-2|NA|NA|TRBJ2-7
CASSLDREAEQYF
TGTGCCAGCAGCTTAGACAGGGAAGCCGAGCAGTACTTC
>TRBV13|TRBD1|NA|TRBJ2-3
CASSASETGLLNRPSDTQYF
TGTGCCAGCAGCGCCTCCGAGACAGGGCTCCTTAATCGTCCATCAGATACGCAGTATTTT
>TRBV9|TRBD2|NA|TRBJ2-3
CASSVGLAASTDTQYF
TGTGCCAGCAGCGTAGGACTAGCGGCTAGCACAGATACGCAGTATTTT
>TRBV5-6|NA|NA|TRBJ2-2
CASSLAGELFF
TGTGCCAGCAGCTTGGCGGGGGAGCTGTTTTTT
>TRBV5-3|NA|NA|TRBJ1-4
CARSLGGLNPGVREKLFF
TGTGCCAGAAGCTTGGGGGGCTTGAACCCGGGAGTCCGGGAAAAACTGTTTTTT
>TRBV5-6|NA|NA|TRBJ1-2
CASTMTGENYGYTF
TGTGCCAGCACCATGACAGGCGAAAACTATGGCTACACCTTC
>TRBV28|NA|NA|TRBJ2-7
CASSLGSDRSPEQYF
TGTGCCAGCAGTTTAGGGAGTGACAGGTCCCCCGAGCAGTACTTC
>TRBV10-1|NA|NA|TRBJ2-3
CASSAVITDTQYF
TGCGCCAGCAGTGCGGTAATCACAGATACGCAGTATTTT
>TRBV10-3|NA|NA|TRBJ1-5
CAISESTLRGNQPQHF
TGTGCCATCAGTGAGAGCACCCTCAGGGGCAATCAGCCCCAGCATTTT
>TRBV29-1|TRBD1|NA|TRBJ2-1
CSGGLGGLTHEQFF
TGCAGCGGGGGATTAGGGGGCCTTACGCATGAGCAGTTCTTC
>TRBV2|TRBD2|NA|TRBJ2-7
CASSEFSGRTYEQYF
TGTGCCAGCAGTGAATTTAGCGGGCGAACCTACGAGCAGTACTTC
>TRBV13|TRBD2|few|TRBJ2-5
CASSLGRGVETQYF
TGTGCCAGCAGCTTAGGGCGGGGGGTAGAGACCCAGTACTTC
>TRBV2|NA|NA|TRBJ2-7
CASSEESLYEQYF
TGTGCCAGCAGTGAGGAGAGTCTTTACGAGCAGTACTTC
>TRBV6-5|TRBD1|NA|TRBJ2-7
CASSKARDRGEQYF
TGTGCCAGCAGTAAGGCGAGGGACAGGGGCGAGCAGTACTTC
>TRBV6-6|TRBD2|NA|TRBJ2-5
CASSLSGGQYF
TGTGCCAGCAGCCTTTCCGGGGGGCAGTACTTC
>TRBV2|NA|NA|TRBJ1-5
CASSYDSSNQPQHF
TGTGCCAGCAGTTATGACAGTTCCAATCAGCCCCAGCATTTT
>TRBV6-5|NA|NA|TRBJ1-1
CASKANSNLNTEAFF
TGTGCCAGCAAGGCTAACAGCAACCTGAACACTGAAGCTTTCTTT
>TRBV6-1|NA|NA|TRBJ1-6
CASSELSRVSGGDSPLHF
TGTGCCAGCAGTGAATTGTCCCGAGTATCCGGCGGGGATTCACCCCTCCACTTT
>TRBV14|TRBD2|NA|TRBJ2-3
CASSQGLASDTQYF
TGTGCCAGCAGCCAAGGACTAGCGTCAGATACGCAGTATTTT
>TRBV28|TRBD1|NA|TRBJ1-4
CASSPAQGAVEKLFF
TGTGCCAGCAGCCCAGCGCAGGGGGCCGTAGAAAAACTGTTTTTT
>TRBV30|NA|NA|TRBJ1-2
CAWSHRDGYTF
TGTGCCTGGAGCCACAGGGACGGCTACACCTTC
>TRBV19|NA|NA|TRBJ1-1
CASKERGHPNTEAFF
TGTGCCAGTAAGGAGCGTGGACACCCGAACACTGAAGCTTTCTTT
>TRBV10-3|NA|once|TRBJ2-3
CAISEYRQPVRPGSTDTQYF
TGTGCCATCAGTGAGTACCGACAGCCCGTTCGCCCTGGGAGCACAGATACGCAGTATTTT
>TRBV7-2|NA|NA|TRBJ2-3
CASSSLTDTQYF
TGTGCCAGCAGCTCCCTAACAGATACGCAGTATTTT
>TRBV7-2|NA|few|TRBJ1-4
CASSFAGDNEKLFF
TGTGCCAGCAGCTTTGCAGGGGATAATGAAAAACTGTTTTTT
>TRBV7-8|NA|once|TRBJ2-7
CASSTAGTSYEQYF
TGTGCCAGCAGCACCGCCGGGACATCCTACGAGCAGTACTTC
>TRBV28|NA|NA|TRBJ1-3
CASSSGKVAGNTIYF
TGTGCCAGCAGCTCAGGGAAGGTGGCTGGAAACACCATATATTTT
>TRBV6-6|NA|once|TRBJ2-7
CASSYSSGSHEQYF
TGTGCCAGCAGTTACTCGTCCGGGTCCCACGAGCAGTACTTC
>TRBV5-1|NA|NA|TRBJ2-1
CASSRVGRGRGNEQFF
TGCGCCAGCAGCCGAGTAGGACGGGGAAGAGGCAATGAGCAGTTCTTC
>TRBV6-1|NA|NA|TRBJ2-7
CASSEATAGSYEQYF
TGTGCCAGCAGTGAAGCGACAGCCGGGTCCTACGAGCAGTACTTC
>TRBV21-1|NA|NA|TRBJ1-2
CASSPPGQGTYGYTF
TGTGCCAGCAGCCCCCCCGGACAGGGGACCTATGGCTACACCTTC
>TRBV18|TRBD1|NA|TRBJ1-2
CASSPPDRASGYTF
TGTGCCAGCTCACCACCGGACAGGGCGTCTGGCTACACCTTC
>TRBV29-1|NA|NA|TRBJ2-3
CSVADNTDTQYF
TGCAGCGTGGCGGACAACACAGATACGCAGTATTTT
>TRBV6-1|TRBD2|few|TRBJ2-6
CASSEAVLADSSGANVLTF
TGTGCCAGCAGTGAAGCGGTCCTAGCGGATAGCTCTGGGGCCAACGTCCTGACTTTC
>TRBV6-1|NA|NA|TRBJ1-6
CASSQGQWNSPLHF
TGTGCCAGCAGTCAGGGGCAGTGGAATTCACCCCTCCACTTT
>TRBV18|TRBD1|NA|TRBJ1-2
CASSPLGATGASAYGGYTF
TGTGCCAGCTCACCACTCGGCGCGACAGGGGCTTCGGCCTATGGTGGCTACACCTTC
>TRBV7-3|TRBD1|NA|TRBJ1-2
CASSSTGAGGYTF
TGTGCCAGCAGCTCAACAGGGGCGGGGGGCTACACCTTC
>TRBV19|NA|NA|TRBJ2-3
CASSANGGTDTQYF
TGTGCCAGTAGTGCGAACGGAGGCACAGATACGCAGTATTTT